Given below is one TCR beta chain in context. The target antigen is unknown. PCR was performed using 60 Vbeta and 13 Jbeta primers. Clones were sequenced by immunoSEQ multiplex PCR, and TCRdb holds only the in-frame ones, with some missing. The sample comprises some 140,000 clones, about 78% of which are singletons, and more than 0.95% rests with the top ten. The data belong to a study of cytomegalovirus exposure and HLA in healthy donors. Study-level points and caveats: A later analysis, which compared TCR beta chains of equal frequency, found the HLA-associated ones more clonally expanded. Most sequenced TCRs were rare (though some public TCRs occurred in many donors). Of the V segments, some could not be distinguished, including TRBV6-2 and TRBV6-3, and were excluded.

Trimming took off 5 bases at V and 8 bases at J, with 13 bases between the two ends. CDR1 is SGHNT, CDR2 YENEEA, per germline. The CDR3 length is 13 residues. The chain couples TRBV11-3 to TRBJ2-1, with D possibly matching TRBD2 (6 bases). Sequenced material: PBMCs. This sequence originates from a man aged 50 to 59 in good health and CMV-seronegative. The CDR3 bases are TGTGCCAGCAGCCCAGATTCGGGAGATGAGCAGTTCTTC. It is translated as CASSPDSGDEQFF.